Detailed here is one T cell receptor (beta chain). Germline and junction disagree at one end, which may indicate a read error. The data are from a study of blood T cells in healthy people across ages. The CDR3 is made up of 14 amino acids. CDR1 is DFQATT and CDR2 is SNEGSKA in the germline V gene (reference sequence). The authors ran a second PCR of roughly 6 to 12 cycles using a sample-barcoded 5' primer and a J-beta primer mix. Via MiXCR, TCRdb re-called the 5' RACE reads, giving one row per CDR3 protein. The table records approximately 820,000 distinct CDR3 sequences, roughly 44% of them present only once.

The chain couples TRBV20-1 to TRBJ2-4; possible D gene TRBD2, 5 bases. The DNA end is a closer match to TRBJ2-5, so the J assignment may be wrong. The sequence came from a man aged 60 to 69 in good health. What was sequenced was blood. As DNA, the CDR3 is TGTAGTGCTAGAGATTTGGACTTAAAAGAGACCCAGTACTTC. It specifies CSARDLDLKETQYF.